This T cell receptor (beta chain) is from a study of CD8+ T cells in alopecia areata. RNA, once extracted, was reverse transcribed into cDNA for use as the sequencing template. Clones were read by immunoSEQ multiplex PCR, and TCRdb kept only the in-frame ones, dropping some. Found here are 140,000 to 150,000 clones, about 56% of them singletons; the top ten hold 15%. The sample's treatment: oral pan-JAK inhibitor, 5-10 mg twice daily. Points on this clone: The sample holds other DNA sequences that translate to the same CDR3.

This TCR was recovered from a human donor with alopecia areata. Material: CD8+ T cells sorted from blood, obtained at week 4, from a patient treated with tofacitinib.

The chain's CDR3 is CASGHSTDTQYF. CDR3 DNA: TGTGCTAGTGGCCACAGCACAGATACGCAGTATTTT. This chain connects TRBV12-5 to TRBJ2-3; the D is unclear. There are 12 residues in the CDR3. The V and J ends lost 6 bases and 0 bases respectively, with 4 bases between them. Per germline, CDR1 LGHNT and CDR2 FRNRAP.